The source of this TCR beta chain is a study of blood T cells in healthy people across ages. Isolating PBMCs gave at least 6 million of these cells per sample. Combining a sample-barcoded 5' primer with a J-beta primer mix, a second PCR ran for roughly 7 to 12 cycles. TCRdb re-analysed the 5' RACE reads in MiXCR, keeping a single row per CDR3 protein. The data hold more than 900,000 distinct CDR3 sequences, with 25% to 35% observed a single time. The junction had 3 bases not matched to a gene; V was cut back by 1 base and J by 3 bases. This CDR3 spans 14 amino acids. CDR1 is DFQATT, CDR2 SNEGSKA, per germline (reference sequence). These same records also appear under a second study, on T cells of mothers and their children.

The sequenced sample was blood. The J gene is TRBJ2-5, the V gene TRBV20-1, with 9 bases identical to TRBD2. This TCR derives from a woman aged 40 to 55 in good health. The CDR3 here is CSARAPSGEETQYF. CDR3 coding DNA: TGCAGTGCTAGAGCCCCTAGCGGGGAAGAGACCCAGTACTTC.